Below, 5 T cell receptor beta chains from the same sample are listed, as sequenced in a study of cytomegalovirus exposure and HLA in healthy donors. Both 60 Vbeta primers and 13 Jbeta primers went into the PCR. Data came from immunoSEQ multiplex PCR; TCRdb stores just in-frame clones and leaves some out. Of 120,000 or so clones in the sample, over 60% were seen once. The sequencing input was PBMCs. The origin of the receptors is a middle-aged woman in good health and CMV-seropositive.

As regards this clone: This specimen includes other DNA sequences encoding the same CDR3. The chain uses TRBV19 and TRBJ1-6, with a tentative D call TRBD1 (6 bases). The CDR3 runs 14 residues. Germline CDR1 is LNHDA and CDR2 is SQIVND (reference sequence). Trimming took 4 bases from V and 4 from J, leaving 8 bases between them. CDR3 coding DNA: TGTGCCAGTAGTAAAGGACAGTATAATTCACCCCTCCACTTT. Protein sequence: CASSKGQYNSPLHF.

The CDR3 reads CASMDRLVNEKLFF. The CDR3, as DNA: TGTGCCAGTATGGACAGGCTGGTTAATGAAAAACTGTTTTTT. The gene calls are TRBV19 and TRBJ1-4, with TRBD1 identical over 7 bases. The length of the CDR3 is 14 residues. Trimming at V came to 7 bases and at J to 4 bases, leaving 6 bases not matched to a gene. The germline V gene has CDR1 LNHDA and CDR2 SQIVND (reference sequence). The full variable domain, with the rest looked up from reference TRBV19 and TRBJ1-4, is DGGITQSPKYLFRKEGQNVTLSCEQNLNHDAMYWYRQDPGQGLRLIYYSQIVNDFQKGDIAEGYSVSREKKESFPLTVTSAQKNPTAFYLCASMDRLVNEKLFFGSGTQLSVL.

The chain is built from TRBV13 and TRBJ1-1; a possible D gene is TRBD1 (5 bases). Germline V lookup: CDR1 PRHDT, CDR2 FYEKMQ (reference sequence). There are 18 residues in the CDR3. Trimming stripped 0 bases from V and 6 bases from J, with 23 bases between. The DNA for the CDR3 is TGTGCCAGCAGCTTAGGCCCTCTCGACAGACCCAATTTCTCTGAAGCTTTCTTT. This encodes CASSLGPLDRPNFSEAFF.

This chain connects TRBV7-3 to TRBJ1-1; D is undetermined. This CDR3 has 13 residues. The germline V and J ends were trimmed by 5 bases and 2 bases, with 9 bases remaining between them. The germline gives CDR1 SGHTA, CDR2 FQGTGA. The chain's CDR3 is CASSQAQNTEAFF. The CDR3 coding sequence is TGTGCCAGCAGCCAGGCCCAAAACACTGAAGCTTTCTTT.

This chain links TRBV29-1 with TRBJ1-2; tentative D call: TRBD1 (5 bases). V shed 3 bases and J shed 8 bases, with 13 bases lying between them. Germline V gives CDR1 SQVTM, CDR2 ANQGSEA. The CDR3 spans 12 residues. The CDR3 coding sequence is TGCAGCGTTGATTTTGGGACTCCCGGCTACACCTTC. Translating it yields CSVDFGTPGYTF.